This entry features one T cell receptor (beta chain) sequence. RNA transcripts served as the template for amplifying TCR beta CDR3 regions. TCR CDR3 regions were first amplified by RT-PCR with HTBI primers. TCRdb reanalysed the multiplex PCR reads using MiXCR and keeps one entry per CDR3 protein. The profile shows 300,000 to 500,000 distinct CDR3 sequences, about 15% of them singletons. The entry originates in a study of T cells in Graves' hyperthyroidism and ophthalmopathy. CDR3 length: 12 amino acids. Germline-derived CDR1 and CDR2 are MNHEY and SMNVEV (reference sequence). The V end lost 4 bases, the J end lost 7 bases, and 7 bases lay between the germline ends. Any patient presenting with uncontrolled infection, other autoimmune disease, pregnancy or lactation was left out.

The gene calls are TRBV27 and TRBJ1-4; D not resolved. The receptor was derived from a woman aged 30 to 39 with Graves' hyperthyroidism. The sample was blood. DNA for the CDR3: TGTGCCAGCAGTTCGGCGACTGAAAAACTGTTTTTT. Encoded protein: CASSSATEKLFF. Supplemented by reference TRBV27 and TRBJ1-4, the full variable domain reads EAQVTQNPRYLITVTGKKLTVTCSQNMNHEYMSWYRQDPGLGLRQIYYSMNVEVTDKGDVPEGYKVSRKEKRNFPLILESPSPNQTSLYFCASSSATEKLFFGSGTQLSVL.